The next 20 T cell receptor beta chains were all read from a single sample in a study of blood T cell repertoires in COVID-19. This table comes from immunoSEQ multiplex PCR, and its TCRdb copy is limited to in-frame clones, with some not included. The sample includes 130,000 to 150,000 clones, approximately 88% of them seen just once. Sample: peripheral blood. The receptors were sampled from a woman between 45 and 65 years old with acute or convalescent COVID-19.

This clone was seen just once. The genes are TRBV4-2 and TRBJ1-4; 7 positions agree with TRBD1. The germline gives CDR1 LGHNA, CDR2 YNFKEQ. The CDR3 runs 15 residues. The junction had 4 bases not matched to a gene; V was cut back by 0 bases and J by 6 bases. The CDR3 region is CASSQDTGAHEKLFF. In DNA form, the CDR3 reads TGTGCCAGCAGCCAAGATACAGGGGCCCATGAAAAACTGTTTTTT.

The gene calls are TRBV24-1 and TRBJ1-2; 7 nucleotides match TRBD1. The CDR3 has 15 amino acids. Trimming took 4 bases from V and 6 from J; bases not matched to a gene: 10. Looked up from germline, CDR1 is KGHDR and CDR2 is SFDVKD. The CDR3 nucleotides are TGTGCCACCAGTGAACCGAAAGGGGGCCGGGATGGCTACACCTTC. This sequence encodes CATSEPKGGRDGYTF.

V is TRBV7-2 and J is TRBJ2-1; D uncertain. CDR1 is SGHTA and CDR2 is FQGNSA in the germline V gene. CDR3 size: 13 residues. V dropped 5 bases and J dropped 2 bases, with 7 bases sitting between them. Here the CDR3 reads CASSPRAYNEQFF. The CDR3 bases are TGTGCCAGCAGCCCGCGCGCCTACAATGAGCAGTTCTTC.

The J gene is TRBJ2-7, the V gene TRBV14; D is possibly TRBD1 (5 bases). This CDR3 contains 14 residues. Germline CDR1 SGHDN, CDR2 FVKESK. With 4 bases removed from V and 0 bases from J, the gap between germline ends came to 10 bases. CDR3 loop: CASSRGWASYEQYF. CDR3 sequence (DNA): TGTGCCAGCAGCCGGGGCTGGGCCTCCTACGAGCAGTACTTC.

This chain uses TRBV5-1 with TRBJ1-1; 7 bases fit TRBD1. Germline V CDR1 and CDR2: SGHRS, YFSETQ. The J segment lost 1 base and the V segment lost 7 bases, leaving 7 bases of the junction unmatched. This CDR3 comprises 14 residues. CDR3 sequence: CASVATGTNTEAFF. The CDR3 DNA follows: TGCGCCAGCGTCGCGACAGGGACGAACACTGAAGCTTTCTTT.

The chain links TRBV19 to TRBJ2-7; no clear D gene. CDR3 size: 14 residues. Trimming removed 4 bases from V and 0 bases from J, with 10 bases in between. Looked up from germline, CDR1 is LNHDA and CDR2 is SQIVND (reference sequence). Written as DNA, the CDR3 is TGTGCCAGTAGTACTCCGACTCACTCCTACGAGCAGTACTTC. It translates to CASSTPTHSYEQYF.

This chain connects TRBV29-1 to TRBJ1-2; the match to TRBD1 covers 8 bases. This CDR3 contains 15 residues. The junction had 6 bases not matched to a gene; V was cut back by 2 bases and J by 1 base. Per the germline V gene, CDR1 is SQVTM and CDR2 is ANQGSEA. CDR3 sequence: CSVENAGGNNYGYTF. Written as DNA, the CDR3 is TGCAGCGTTGAAAACGCAGGGGGCAATAACTATGGCTACACCTTC.

The CDR3 loop reads CASSQDGGGGISYNEQFF. The CDR3 nucleotides read TGTGCCAGCAGCCAAGATGGAGGGGGGGGTATTTCCTACAATGAGCAGTTCTTC. V gene TRBV3-1 (or the pseudogene TRBV3-2) combines with J gene TRBJ2-1; D is perhaps TRBD2 (7 bases). The CDR3 covers 18 residues. Looked up from germline, CDR1 is LGHDT and CDR2 is YNNKEL (reference sequence). The V end was cut by 0 bases, the J end by 1 base, with 16 bases between.

This rearrangement joins TRBV6-5 to TRBJ1-2; maybe TRBD1 (5 bases). This CDR3 region has 15 residues. Germline CDR1 is MNHEY and CDR2 is SVGAGI. V shed 2 bases and J shed 5 bases, with 15 bases lying between them. CDR3 in amino acids: CASSYGSRGGYGYTF. DNA of the CDR3: TGTGCCAGCAGTTACGGCAGCCGCGGGGGGTATGGCTACACCTTC.

This clone appeared a few times. DNA of the CDR3: TGCGCCAGCAGCTTGGAAATACAGGGGAACACTGAAGCTTTCTTT. Residues: CASSLEIQGNTEAFF. The chain employs TRBV5-1 and TRBJ1-1; a possible D gene is TRBD1 (6 bases). This CDR3 spans 15 amino acids. Trimming stripped 0 bases from V and 1 base from J, with 10 bases between. Germline values: CDR1 SGHRS, CDR2 YFSETQ.

V is TRBV10-3 and J is TRBJ2-7; TRBD1 agrees at 10 bases. V lost 8 bases, J lost 0 bases, and 1 base stayed unmatched. This CDR3 contains 13 residues. In germline, CDR1 is ENHRY, CDR2 SYGVKD. The CDR3 is CAIGTGVSYEQYF. The CDR3 DNA follows: TGTGCCATCGGGACAGGGGTCTCCTACGAGCAGTACTTC.

The chain uses TRBV6-5 and TRBJ1-1, with 7 bases that match TRBD1. Germline values: CDR1 MNHEY, CDR2 SVGAGI. V lost 5 bases and J lost 0; bases outside the gene matches: 3. The CDR3 consists of 14 residues. For the CDR3, the DNA is TGTGCCAGCAGTATACAGGGGTTGAACACTGAAGCTTTCTTT. It specifies CASSIQGLNTEAFF.

The chain has TRBV30 and TRBJ1-2; 9 bases are shared with TRBD1. The CDR3 consists of 16 residues. Germline V gene lookup returns CDR1 GTSNPN and CDR2 SVGIG (reference sequence). The V and J ends lost 0 bases and 8 bases, in that order; junction bases with no gene match: 13. For the CDR3, the DNA is TGTGCCTGGAGTGTAACCGGAGGACAGGGGAGAAGAGGCTACACCTTC. Protein sequence: CAWSVTGGQGRRGYTF.

The V gene is TRBV19, the J gene TRBJ2-3, with D possibly matching TRBD1 (5 bases). Trimming removed 3 bases at V and 6 bases at J, with 13 bases between. The CDR3 has 14 residues. The germline V gene has CDR1 LNHDA and CDR2 SQIVND (reference sequence). CDR3 sequence (DNA): TGTGCCAGTAGTATGGCGGCAGGGTGGGATACGCAGTATTTT. Its translation: CASSMAAGWDTQYF.

This chain joins TRBV19 and TRBJ1-1; D may be TRBD1 (5 bases). CDR1 is LNHDA and CDR2 is SQIVND in the germline V gene (reference sequence). The V gene lost 3 bases and the J gene lost 3 bases, with 11 bases spanning the gap. The CDR3 runs to 14 residues. DNA for the CDR3: TGTGCCAGTAGTATGACGGGACTCTACACTGAAGCTTTCTTT. It encodes CASSMTGLYTEAFF. The full variable domain, in which reference TRBV19 and TRBJ1-1 provide the parts outside the CDR3, is DGGITQSPKYLFRKEGQNVTLSCEQNLNHDAMYWYRQDPGQGLRLIYYSQIVNDFQKGDIAEGYSVSREKKESFPLTVTSAQKNPTAFYLCASSMTGLYTEAFFGQGTRLTVV.

This clone was picked up a small number of times. The chain is built from TRBV4-2 and TRBJ1-5, with D possibly TRBD1 on 5 matching bases. The germline V and J ends were trimmed by 1 base and 3 bases, with 19 bases remaining between them. Germline V gives CDR1 LGHNA, CDR2 YNFKEQ. The length of the CDR3 is 18 residues. The CDR3 sequence: CASSQVRGPEFNNQPQHF. The CDR3 bases are TGTGCCAGCAGCCAAGTAAGGGGTCCGGAGTTTAACAATCAGCCCCAGCATTTT.

Worth noting for this clone: One end of the junction fails to match germline, which may point to a read error. V gene TRBV18 combines with J gene TRBJ2-7; 9 bases are shared with TRBD1. CDR1 is KGHSH and CDR2 is LQKENI in the germline V gene. This CDR3 comprises 13 residues. The CDR3 region is CASSPTDRGRLDF. CDR3 nucleotide sequence: TGTGCCAGCTCACCCACGGACAGGGGACGACTTGACTTC.

This clone came up once. The chain has TRBV9 and TRBJ2-3, with 7 bases aligning to TRBD2. The CDR3 runs 15 residues. Looked up from germline, CDR1 is SGDLS and CDR2 is YYNGEE. The J segment lost 0 bases and the V segment lost 0 bases, leaving 1 base of the junction unmatched. The CDR3 sequence is CASSVELASTDTQYF. Here the CDR3 DNA reads TGTGCCAGCAGCGTAGAACTAGCGAGCACAGATACGCAGTATTTT.

The CDR3 protein is CASSVSGNYGYTF. The CDR3 DNA reads as TGTGCCAGCAGCGTATCAGGGAACTATGGCTACACCTTC. The genes are TRBV9 and TRBJ1-2; maybe TRBD1 (5 bases). V was shortened by 1 base and J by 2 bases, with 6 bases between the two germline ends. CDR3 length: 13 amino acids. Germline values: CDR1 SGDLS, CDR2 YYNGEE.

The chain employs TRBV2 and TRBJ1-5; 10 bases match TRBD1. The trim removed 7 bases at V and 4 bases at J, leaving 7 bases unmatched. The germline gives CDR1 SNHLY, CDR2 FYNNEI. The CDR3 runs 15 residues. The CDR3 loop reads CASTSRTGGNQPQHF. In DNA form, the CDR3 reads TGTGCCAGCACCTCAAGGACAGGGGGAAATCAGCCCCAGCATTTT.